The 21 T cell receptor beta chains given below trace back to one sample, sequenced in a study of T cell responses to AZD1222 COVID-19 vaccine. Assay: immunoSEQ multiplex PCR; the TCRdb copy retains only in-frame clones and omits some. The table records 130,000 to 150,000 clones, just over 90% of them present only once. The starting material was peripheral blood, obtained 28 days after the second AZD1222 dose. The source of these receptors is an adult who received the AZD1222 COVID-19 vaccine.

This chain links TRBV2 with TRBJ2-6; D possibly corresponds to TRBD1 (6 bases). Trimming removed 7 bases from V and 2 bases from J, with 12 bases in between. Germline V gene lookup returns CDR1 SNHLY and CDR2 FYNNEI. The CDR3 totals 15 residues. CDR3 in amino acids: CASTLPGAGANVLTF. CDR3 bases: TGTGCCAGCACTCTCCCAGGGGCTGGGGCCAACGTCCTGACTTTC.

The chain has TRBV6-5 and TRBJ2-2; D ambiguous. The germline V gene encodes CDR1 MNHEY and CDR2 SVGAGI. Deletions cut 5 bases from V and 3 bases from J, with 10 bases between. There are 14 residues in the CDR3. The chain's CDR3 is CASSRDFYTGELFF. The CDR3, as DNA: TGTGCCAGCAGTCGCGACTTTTACACCGGGGAGCTGTTTTTT.

This sequence joins TRBV5-4 and TRBJ1-1; no clear D gene. V lost 0 bases to trimming and J lost 3 bases, with 9 bases between them. CDR3 length equals 14 residues. Germline values: CDR1 SGHNT, CDR2 YYREEE (reference sequence). The CDR3 sequence: CASSLALGYTEAFF. The CDR3 DNA follows: TGTGCCAGCAGCTTGGCCCTGGGTTACACTGAAGCTTTCTTT.

The chain couples TRBV6-6 to TRBJ1-6; 7 positions agree with TRBD1. CDR3 length equals 14 residues. Losses at the gene ends were 7 bases for V and 11 bases for J; bases not matched to a gene: 11. Germline V lookup: CDR1 MNHNY, CDR2 SVGAGI (reference sequence). This CDR3 reads CASTTQGLATPLHF. CDR3 bases: TGTGCCAGCACCACACAGGGGCTAGCGACACCCCTCCACTTT.

This clone turned up a few times. This chain uses TRBV6-2 or TRBV6-3 with TRBJ2-7, with 8 bases identical to TRBD1. The CDR3 loop spans 14 amino acids. The germline V gene has CDR1 MNHEY and CDR2 SVGEGT. The V gene end was trimmed by 6 bases and the J gene end by 2 bases; junction bases not matched to a gene: 6. CDR3 residues: CASRYRGNPYEQYF. DNA for the CDR3: TGTGCCAGCAGGTACAGGGGGAACCCCTACGAGCAGTACTTC.

V usage is TRBV4-2 and J usage is TRBJ1-4; D unclear. The CDR3 length is 17 residues. From germline, CDR1 is LGHNA and CDR2 YNFKEQ. Between the trimmed V and J ends, which lost 1 base and 0 bases, there was a span of 12 bases. CDR3 residues: CASSQGSNEATNEKLFF. CDR3 sequence (DNA): TGTGCCAGCAGCCAAGGCAGCAACGAAGCAACTAATGAAAAACTGTTTTTT.

The CDR3 protein is CASSQKYREHYNEQFF. In DNA form, the CDR3 reads TGTGCCAGCAGCCAAAAGTACAGGGAGCACTACAATGAGCAGTTCTTC. This chain links TRBV3-1 (or the pseudogene TRBV3-2) with TRBJ2-1, with D maybe TRBD1 (6 bases). V lost 2 bases and J lost 3, with 14 bases in between. The germline gives CDR1 LGHDT, CDR2 YNNKEL (reference sequence). The CDR3 spans 16 residues.

The J gene is TRBJ2-2, the V gene TRBV7-3; D remains unclear. This CDR3 region has 17 residues. Trimming took 3 bases from V and 0 from J, leaving 14 bases between them. The germline gives CDR1 SGHTA, CDR2 FQGTGA. CDR3 coding DNA: TGTGCCAGCAGCTTTGCGGCAGGTCAGACGAACACCGGGGAGCTGTTTTTT. Translating gives CASSFAAGQTNTGELFF.

The CDR3 loop is CASSTGTGDLEQYF. The CDR3 nucleotides read TGTGCCAGCTCAACCGGGACAGGGGACCTCGAGCAGTACTTC. The chain joins TRBV18 to TRBJ2-7; 10 bases match TRBD1. Germline-derived CDR1 and CDR2 are KGHSH and LQKENI. V was clipped by 5 bases and J by 6 bases; unmatched bases: 7. This CDR3 region has 14 residues.

The chain couples TRBV6-4 to TRBJ2-7, with D perhaps TRBD1 (6 bases). Germline V gene lookup returns CDR1 MRHNA and CDR2 SNTAGT. The V end lost 4 bases, the J end lost 3 bases, and 16 bases lay between the germline ends. The CDR3 loop spans 15 amino acids. The CDR3 coding sequence is TGTGCCAGCAGTGTCCCAGGGGTGGATGACTACGAGCAGTACTTC. Residues: CASSVPGVDDYEQYF.

The CDR3 bases are TGCGCCAGCAGCTCTGGGACAGGGTACTCTGGAAACACCATATATTTT. It encodes CASSSGTGYSGNTIYF. The V gene is TRBV5-1, the J gene TRBJ1-3; 9 bases are a match to TRBD1. The CDR3 has 16 residues. CDR1 and CDR2 (germline): SGHRS, YFSETQ. V shed 3 bases, J shed 0 bases, and the junction held 4 bases outside the gene matches.

The V call is TRBV9, the J call TRBJ2-1; D gene ambiguous. CDR3 size: 14 residues. Germline values: CDR1 SGDLS, CDR2 YYNGEE. V was trimmed by 0 bases and J by 3 bases, leaving 7 bases between them. The DNA for the CDR3 is TGTGCCAGCAGCGTAGGGGGAAGCTACAATGAGCAGTTCTTC. Translation gives CASSVGGSYNEQFF.

J is TRBJ2-2 and V is TRBV6-4, with D perhaps TRBD1 (6 bases). V was clipped by 4 bases and J by 2 bases, with 14 bases between them. Germline CDR1 and CDR2: MRHNA and SNTAGT. The CDR3 sequence is 16 residues long. In DNA, the CDR3 is TGTGCCAGCAGTGGGGACACAGAAAGCAACACCGGGGAGCTGTTTTTT. Translated: CASSGDTESNTGELFF.

V and J are TRBV11-2 and TRBJ2-7; TRBD2 agrees at 9 bases. The CDR3 is made up of 14 amino acids. The V gene end was trimmed by 7 bases and the J gene end by 2 bases; junction bases not matched to a gene: 6. CDR1 is SGHAT and CDR2 is FQNNGV in the germline V gene. This chain's CDR3 is CASNPSGAAYEQYF. CDR3 nucleotides: TGTGCCAGCAACCCTAGCGGGGCCGCCTACGAGCAGTACTTC.

The chain links TRBV3-1 (or the pseudogene TRBV3-2) to TRBJ2-2; the D gene is possibly TRBD2 (5 bases). CDR1 LGHDT and CDR2 YNNKEL come from the germline V gene (reference sequence). The CDR3 loop spans 13 amino acids. The V end was cut by 7 bases, the J end by 4 bases, with 10 bases between. The CDR3 sequence: CASTEEVTGELFF. The DNA for the CDR3 is TGTGCCAGCACAGAGGAGGTCACCGGGGAGCTGTTTTTT.

The rearrangement links TRBV28 to TRBJ1-1, with unresolved D. The ends were cut back, 7 bases at V and 2 bases at J, with 8 bases in the middle. The CDR3 is 12 residues long. Germline V gene lookup returns CDR1 MDHEN and CDR2 SYDVKM. CDR3 in DNA: TGTGCCAGCACAAATTACAACACTGAAGCTTTCTTT. Translated: CASTNYNTEAFF.

This chain uses TRBV6-1 with TRBJ2-3; D gene unclear. Looked up from germline, CDR1 is MNHNS and CDR2 is SASEGT. V was shortened by 5 bases and J by 6 bases, with 9 bases between the two germline ends. The CDR3 consists of 12 residues. In DNA, the CDR3 is TGTGCCAGCAGTTCCCCTCCGGATACGCAGTATTTT. Translation: CASSSPPDTQYF.

The genes are TRBV15 and TRBJ1-5; perhaps TRBD1 as D (6 bases). CDR3 length equals 17 residues. V lost 0 bases, J lost 1 base, and 13 bases lay in between. CDR1 LNHNV and CDR2 YYDKDF come from the germline V gene (reference sequence). This CDR3 reads CATSRDTGGRSNQPQHF. Written as DNA, the CDR3 is TGTGCCACCAGCAGAGATACGGGGGGCCGGAGCAATCAGCCCCAGCATTTT.

This sequence joins TRBV3-1 (or the pseudogene TRBV3-2) and TRBJ2-1; D uncertain. V was cut by 1 base and J by 2 bases, with 6 bases left in between. The V gene's germline CDR1 is LGHDT and CDR2 YNNKEL (reference sequence). This CDR3 is 14 amino acids long. This CDR3 reads CASSQVEPYNEQFF. DNA of the CDR3: TGTGCCAGCAGCCAAGTCGAACCCTACAATGAGCAGTTCTTC.

The V call is TRBV27, the J call TRBJ1-2; 8 positions match TRBD1. The CDR3 spans 18 residues. V gave up 4 bases and J gave up 1 base; unmatched junction bases: 14. Looked up from germline, CDR1 is MNHEY and CDR2 is SMNVEV (reference sequence). CDR3 sequence: CASSSLGTGLTLNYGYTF. For the CDR3, the DNA is TGTGCCAGCAGTTCCCTCGGGACAGGCCTAACCCTTAACTATGGCTACACCTTC.

This chain connects TRBV5-1 to TRBJ1-3, with D unresolved. Germline lookup yields CDR1 SGHRS and CDR2 YFSETQ. The V end was cut by 4 bases, the J end by 0 bases, with 11 bases between. This CDR3 has 15 amino acids. The CDR3 sequence: CASSLWEPSGNTIYF. In nucleotides, the CDR3 is TGCGCCAGCAGCCTTTGGGAACCCTCTGGAAACACCATATATTTT.